Below are 17 T cell receptor beta chains sequenced from a single sample in a study of monozygotic twins with inflammatory bowel disease. TCRdb re-analyzed the 5' RACE reads; it lists each CDR3 protein once, without DNA. The sample's table shows 300,000 to 450,000 distinct CDR3 sequences. Sequences were obtained from blood. All receptors derive from a human donor with ulcerative colitis or Crohn's disease, or a healthy co-twin of an affected twin (not recorded which).

This chain links TRBV5-1 with TRBJ1-2. This CDR3 has 14 residues. Germline lookup yields CDR1 SGHRS and CDR2 YFSETQ. This CDR3 is CASSLPLGDWGYTF.

V gene TRBV19 combines with J gene TRBJ2-3; the TCRdb call, TRBD2, lacks DNA for checking. The germline V gene has CDR1 LNHDA and CDR2 SQIVND (reference sequence). CDR3 length equals 15 residues. The CDR3 reads CASSVLAGTTDTQYF.

This chain connects TRBV10-3 to TRBJ2-5; without DNA, the TCRdb call of TRBD1 cannot be checked. Per germline, CDR1 ENHRY and CDR2 SYGVKD. The CDR3 contains 14 residues. The CDR3 sequence: CAISESGQQETQYF.

This chain links TRBV28 with TRBJ1-2; TCRdb outputs TRBD1, but without DNA this stays unchecked. CDR1 is MDHEN and CDR2 is SYDVKM in the germline V gene. The CDR3 is 13 residues long. The CDR3 protein is CASSETGGYGYTF.

The rearrangement joins TRBV24-1 to TRBJ1-1; the TCRdb D gene call, TRBD1, has no DNA to confirm it. Germline V gene sequence: CDR1 KGHDR, CDR2 SFDVKD. This CDR3 contains 16 residues. The CDR3 sequence is CATRPGRLHLNTEAFF.

The chain couples TRBV28 to TRBJ2-7; TCRdb's D gene call, TRBD1, goes unchecked for lack of DNA. Germline-derived CDR1 and CDR2 are MDHEN and SYDVKM. This CDR3 is built from 18 residues. This CDR3 is CASSSQILRQGRSYEQYF.

V and J are TRBV3-1 and TRBJ1-6. The germline V gene encodes CDR1 LGHDT and CDR2 YNNKEL (reference sequence). The CDR3 is 13 residues long. Here the CDR3 reads CASSQVQHSALHF.

CDR3: CASSQDQGGSYYNEQFF. The chain has TRBV4-3 and TRBJ2-1. Germline values: CDR1 LGHNA, CDR2 YSLEER. There are 17 residues in the CDR3.

The V and J genes are TRBV7-9 and TRBJ2-5. The CDR3 has 15 amino acids. Germline V gene sequence: CDR1 SEHNR, CDR2 FQNEAQ (reference sequence). The CDR3 region is CASSLDGLRGETQYF. Using reference TRBV7-9 and TRBJ2-5 for the parts outside the CDR3, the full variable domain is DTGVSQNPRHKITKRGQNVTFRCDPISEHNRLYWYRQTLGQGPEFLTYFQNEAQLEKSRLLSDRFSAERPKGSFSTLEIQRTEQGDSAMYLCASSLDGLRGETQYFGPGTRLLVL.

CDR3 sequence reads: CASSLESTGASYEQYF. This chain joins TRBV5-5 and TRBJ2-7. Germline assignment: CDR1 SGHKS and CDR2 YYEKEE (reference sequence). The CDR3 consists of 16 residues.

The chain employs TRBV27 and TRBJ2-2; TCRdb lists TRBD1, though no DNA is available to test this call. CDR3 length: 16 residues. Germline V gene lookup returns CDR1 MNHEY and CDR2 SMNVEV (reference sequence). CDR3 amino acids: CASSSYGQANTGELFF.

The V gene is TRBV7-9, the J gene TRBJ2-2; TCRdb outputs TRBD1, but without DNA this stays unchecked. This CDR3 contains 16 residues. CDR1 is SEHNR and CDR2 is FQNEAQ in the germline V gene (reference sequence). This chain's CDR3 is CASSRPGQGFTGELFF. The entire variable domain, with the rest obtained from reference TRBV7-9 and TRBJ2-2, is as follows: DTGVSQNPRHKITKRGQNVTFRCDPISEHNRLYWYRQTLGQGPEFLTYFQNEAQLEKSRLLSDRFSAERPKGSFSTLEIQRTEQGDSAMYLCASSRPGQGFTGELFFGEGSRLTVL.

This chain connects TRBV6-2 or TRBV6-3 to TRBJ1-1; TCRdb returns TRBD1, unconfirmable since there is no DNA. This CDR3 region has 14 residues. Germline V gene lookup returns CDR1 MNHEY and CDR2 SVGEGT. The CDR3 here is CASRTQGSNTEAFF.

The genes are TRBV12-3 or TRBV12-4 and TRBJ1-2; checking the TCRdb D call of TRBD1 is not possible without DNA. CDR3 length equals 13 residues. This chain's CDR3 is CASRLTGQGGYTF.

The CDR3 region is CASALRQNTEAFF. The chain is built from TRBV5-1 and TRBJ1-1. CDR1 and CDR2 (germline): SGHRS, YFSETQ. This CDR3 has 13 residues. The full variable domain, with the rest looked up from reference TRBV5-1 and TRBJ1-1, is KAGVTQTPRYLIKTRGQQVTLSCSPISGHRSVSWYQQTPGQGLQFLFEYFSETQRNKGNFPGRFSGRQFSNSRSEMNVSTLELGDSALYLCASALRQNTEAFFGQGTRLTVV.

The chain employs TRBV6-5 and TRBJ1-2; TCRdb gives TRBD1 as the D gene, but with no DNA this cannot be confirmed. The germline V gene encodes CDR1 MNHEY and CDR2 SVGAGI. CDR3 length: 16 amino acids. The CDR3 here is CASSYSRDTRGSGHTF.

The rearrangement joins TRBV5-1 to TRBJ2-3. Germline V gives CDR1 SGHRS, CDR2 YFSETQ. The CDR3 has 12 residues. The chain's CDR3 is CASRTNTDTQYF.